This entry concerns a single T cell receptor (beta chain). Its antigen is unknown. This sample is part of a study of cytomegalovirus exposure and HLA in healthy donors. Study-wide points: According to the study, about 180 TCR beta chains were cytomegalovirus-associated. CMV serostatus alone was available as immune exposure information. A later analysis appeared to link common viral pathogens to several of the most significant clusters. Upon later analysis, HLA-associated TCR beta chains proved more clonally expanded than other, equally common chains.

Both 60 Vbeta primers and 13 Jbeta primers went into the PCR. Clones were read by immunoSEQ multiplex PCR, and TCRdb kept only the in-frame ones, dropping some. The sample carries 150,000 to 200,000 clones, roughly 73% recorded once. The CDR3 sequence is 12 residues long. Trimming cost V 3 bases and J 8 bases, with 10 bases left between them. Germline V gives CDR1 MDHEN, CDR2 SYDVKM. The chain joins TRBV28 to TRBJ1-2; D not certain. The sample was PBMCs. This clonotype was obtained from a young man in good health and CMV-seropositive. For the CDR3, the DNA is TGTGCCAGCAGTTTCTTAGCTGGGGGCTACACCTTC. Translated: CASSFLAGGYTF.